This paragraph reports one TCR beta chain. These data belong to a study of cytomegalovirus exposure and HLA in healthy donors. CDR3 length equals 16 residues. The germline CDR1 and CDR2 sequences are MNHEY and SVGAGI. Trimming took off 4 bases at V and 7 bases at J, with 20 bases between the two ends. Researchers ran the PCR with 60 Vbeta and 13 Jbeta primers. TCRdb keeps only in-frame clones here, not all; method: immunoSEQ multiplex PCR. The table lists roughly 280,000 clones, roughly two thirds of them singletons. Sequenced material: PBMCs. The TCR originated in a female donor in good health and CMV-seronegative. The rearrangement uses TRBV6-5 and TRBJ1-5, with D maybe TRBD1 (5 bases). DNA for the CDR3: TGTGCCAGCAGTTTTATACCAGGGCCTTCCGGCCAGCCCCAGCATTTT. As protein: CASSFIPGPSGQPQHF.